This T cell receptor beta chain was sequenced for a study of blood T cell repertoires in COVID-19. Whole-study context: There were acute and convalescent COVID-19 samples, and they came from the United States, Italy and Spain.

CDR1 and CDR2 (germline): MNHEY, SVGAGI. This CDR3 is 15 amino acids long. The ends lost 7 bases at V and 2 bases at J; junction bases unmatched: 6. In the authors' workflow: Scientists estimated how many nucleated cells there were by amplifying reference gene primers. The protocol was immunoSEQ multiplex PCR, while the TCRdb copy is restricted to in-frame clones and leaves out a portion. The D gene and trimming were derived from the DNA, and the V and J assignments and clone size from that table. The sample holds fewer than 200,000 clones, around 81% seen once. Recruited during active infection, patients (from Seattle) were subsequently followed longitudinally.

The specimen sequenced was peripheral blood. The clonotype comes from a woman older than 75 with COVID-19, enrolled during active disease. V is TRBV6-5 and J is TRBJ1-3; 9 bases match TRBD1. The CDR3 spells CASKWDRVAGNTIYF. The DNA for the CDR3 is TGTGCCAGCAAATGGGACAGGGTGGCTGGAAACACCATATATTTT.